The next 32 T cell receptor beta chains were all read from a single sample in a study of blood T cells in healthy people across ages. Combining a sample-barcoded 5' primer with a J-beta primer mix, a second PCR ran for roughly 7 to 11 cycles. TCRdb analysed the 5' RACE reads with MiXCR anew, one entry per CDR3 protein. The profile shows 1.5 million to 2 million distinct CDR3 sequences, about 50% of them singletons. The sequencing sample was made of blood. These receptors came from a woman in her forties in good health.

The V and J genes are TRBV7-2 and TRBJ2-5, with D possibly called TRBD1 or TRBD2 (7 bases each). Trimming removed 5 bases from V and 4 bases from J, with 14 bases in between. The CDR3 totals 14 residues. Germline V gene sequence: CDR1 SGHTA, CDR2 FQGNSA. The CDR3 region is CASSQGGGGETQYF. The CDR3 DNA reads as TGTGCCAGCAGCCAGGGGGGGGGCGGAGAGACCCAGTACTTC.

The table lists this clonotype with a few counts. This chain connects TRBV20-1 to TRBJ2-3, with a weak D call TRBD2 (7 bases). V gave up 7 bases and J gave up 2 bases, with 13 bases separating them. The CDR3 has 13 residues. Germline-derived CDR1 and CDR2 are DFQATT and SNEGSKA (reference sequence). The CDR3, as DNA: TGCAGTGGTGGGGGGGCCGTCACAGATACGCAGTATTTT. It specifies CSGGGAVTDTQYF.

V and J are TRBV27 and TRBJ2-1, with a weak D call TRBD2 (6 bases). V lost 5 bases and J 4 bases, leaving 12 bases between the germline ends. In germline, CDR1 is MNHEY, CDR2 SMNVEV (reference sequence). The CDR3 extends over 14 amino acids. This CDR3 reads CASSNSGIYNEQFF. The CDR3 region has the DNA TGTGCCAGCAGTAATAGCGGAATTTACAATGAGCAGTTCTTC.

In its sample, this clonotype was seen a few times. The chain has TRBV5-1 and TRBJ2-3; 9 nucleotides agree with TRBD1. The J segment lost 3 bases and the V segment lost 0 bases, leaving 2 bases of the junction unmatched. The CDR3 consists of 15 residues. Germline values: CDR1 SGHRS, CDR2 YFSETQ. The CDR3 coding sequence is TGCGCCAGCAGCTTGGATGGGACAGGGACAGATACGCAGTATTTT. It translates to CASSLDGTGTDTQYF.

The J gene is TRBJ1-6, the V gene TRBV18, with 7 positions matching TRBD1. This CDR3 contains 15 residues. Germline loops: CDR1 KGHSH, CDR2 LQKENI. V shed 2 bases, J shed 9 bases, and the junction held 7 bases outside the gene matches. CDR3 residues: CASSPSQGVGSPLHF. DNA of the CDR3: TGTGCCAGCTCACCATCTCAGGGGGTCGGTTCACCCCTCCACTTT.

This clonotype was seen a few times. V gene TRBV20-1 combines with J gene TRBJ2-1; TRBD2 matches 10 bases. The germline V gene has CDR1 DFQATT and CDR2 SNEGSKA (reference sequence). V gave up 4 bases and J gave up 8 bases; unmatched junction bases: 11. The CDR3 is 15 amino acids. The CDR3 sequence: CSATAPASGGDEQFF. DNA of the CDR3: TGCAGTGCTACCGCCCCGGCTAGCGGGGGTGATGAGCAGTTCTTC.

This chain joins TRBV5-6 and TRBJ2-7; D not certain. Trimming pared 3 bases from V and 0 bases from J, leaving 13 bases between. This CDR3 spans 15 amino acids. CDR1 is SGHDT and CDR2 is YYEEEE in the germline V gene. The CDR3 nucleotides are TGTGCCAGCAGCTCGATAACCTCTAACTCCTACGAGCAGTACTTC. Translated, it gives CASSSITSNSYEQYF.

This chain connects TRBV29-1 to TRBJ2-3; D is ambiguous. Germline-derived CDR1 and CDR2 are SQVTM and ANQGSEA. The CDR3 runs to 14 residues. Trimming shortened V by 4 bases and J by 1 base, and 12 bases separated the two germline ends. CDR3 nucleotide sequence: TGCAGCGTTGCGGTGGCTGGGGGCACAGATACGCAGTATTTT. It codes for CSVAVAGGTDTQYF.

The V and J genes are TRBV20-1 and TRBJ1-5; no clear D gene. CDR3 length equals 12 residues. CDR1 is DFQATT, CDR2 SNEGSKA, per germline (reference sequence). V shed 1 base and J shed 7 bases, with 8 bases lying between them. The CDR3 sequence is CSARGGFQPQHF. The CDR3 DNA sequence: TGCAGTGCTAGAGGTGGTTTCCAGCCCCAGCATTTT.

Only a few counts were recorded for this clonotype. The chain has TRBV6-5 and TRBJ2-7; tentatively, D is TRBD2 (6 bases). The V end lost 7 bases, the J end lost 4 bases, and 11 bases lay between the germline ends. From germline, CDR1 is MNHEY and CDR2 SVGAGI. The CDR3 has 12 amino acids. CDR3: CASKDYRYEQYF. In nucleotides, the CDR3 is TGTGCCAGCAAGGACTACCGATACGAGCAGTACTTC.

This clonotype came up once. This rearrangement joins TRBV5-1 to TRBJ2-5, with D hard to call. The CDR3 runs to 14 residues. Trimming removed 0 bases at V and 4 bases at J, with 10 bases between. CDR1 is SGHRS, CDR2 YFSETQ, per germline. In DNA form, the CDR3 reads TGCGCCAGCAGCTTGGAGGTGGGCGGAGAGACCCAGTACTTC. Encoded protein: CASSLEVGGETQYF.

The table lists this clonotype with a few counts. This chain connects TRBV20-1 to TRBJ2-1, with no clear D. Looked up from germline, CDR1 is DFQATT and CDR2 is SNEGSKA (reference sequence). The CDR3 loop spans 11 amino acids. V shed 6 bases and J shed 12 bases, with 15 bases lying between them. The DNA of the CDR3 is TGCAGTGCCCAAGAGGACGGAGCGCAGTTCTTC. This codes for CSAQEDGAQFF.

The V call is TRBV28, the J call TRBJ2-5; 8 bases are shared with TRBD2. V shed 1 base, J shed 5 bases, and the junction held 9 bases outside the gene matches. CDR1 MDHEN and CDR2 SYDVKM come from the germline V gene. CDR3 size: 16 residues. The CDR3 region has the DNA TGTGCCAGCAGTTTATCAATCCGGGGGGGCCGGGAGACCCAGTACTTC. Protein product: CASSLSIRGGRETQYF.

Only a few counts were recorded for this clonotype. The chain has TRBV27 and TRBJ2-5; 8 bases match TRBD1. The CDR3 is 14 amino acids. The germline gives CDR1 MNHEY, CDR2 SMNVEV (reference sequence). Trimming took 5 bases from V and 4 from J; bases not matched to a gene: 6. The CDR3 nucleotides read TGTGCCAGCAGTACCTCGGACAGGGTAGAGACCCAGTACTTC. This sequence encodes CASSTSDRVETQYF.

V usage is TRBV6-5 and J usage is TRBJ2-3; 7 nucleotides match TRBD2. J lost 1 base, V lost 2 bases, and 0 bases had no gene match. Germline V lookup: CDR1 MNHEY, CDR2 SVGAGI. The CDR3 consists of 14 residues. The CDR3 reads CASSYAGGTDTQYF. In DNA, the CDR3 is TGTGCCAGCAGTTACGCGGGGGGCACAGATACGCAGTATTTT.

V usage is TRBV7-9 and J usage is TRBJ2-4; no definite D call. The CDR3 is made up of 17 amino acids. Germline CDR1 is SEHNR and CDR2 is FQNEAQ (reference sequence). With 5 bases removed from V and 4 bases from J, the gap between germline ends came to 21 bases. CDR3 DNA sequence: TGTGCCAGCAGCCCTCGTATTCAGTCCGGCTGGAAAAACATTCAGTACTTC. It is translated as CASSPRIQSGWKNIQYF.

The chain joins TRBV7-9 to TRBJ2-4, with D possibly TRBD2 on 5 matching bases. Germline CDR1 is SEHNR and CDR2 is FQNEAQ (reference sequence). V lost 5 bases to trimming and J lost 13 bases, with 21 bases between them. CDR3 size: 14 residues. CDR3 sequence (DNA): TGTGCCAGCAGCCAAGAACTGGGGTTAGGCGGGCAGTACTTC. Residues: CASSQELGLGGQYF.

The J gene is TRBJ1-4, the V gene TRBV27; 7 bases fit TRBD1. Germline values: CDR1 MNHEY, CDR2 SMNVEV (reference sequence). The CDR3 runs to 14 residues. V gave up 5 bases and J gave up 8 bases; unmatched junction bases: 8. CDR3 nucleotide sequence: TGTGCCAGCAGTACTAGGGGGCTAGGGGAAAAACTGTTTTTT. As protein: CASSTRGLGEKLFF.

The chain has TRBV7-2 and TRBJ2-5; 7 positions match TRBD2. Germline loops: CDR1 SGHTA, CDR2 FQGNSA. CDR3 length: 16 residues. V was pared by 2 bases and J by 4 bases, with 10 bases of the junction left unmatched. The CDR3 DNA is TGTGCCAGCAGCTTATCCGGGGCGGGGGAGGCAGAGACCCAGTACTTC. It codes for CASSLSGAGEAETQYF.

The V gene is TRBV29-1, the J gene TRBJ1-2; D call uncertain. CDR3 length equals 11 residues. The ends were cut back, 7 bases at V and 4 bases at J, with 10 bases in the middle. From germline, CDR1 is SQVTM and CDR2 ANQGSEA. The CDR3 nucleotides read TGCAGCGCCAGGTCGACCTATGGCTACACCTTC. Encoded protein: CSARSTYGYTF.

This chain connects TRBV25-1 to TRBJ1-2, with D maybe TRBD1 (6 bases). The CDR3 is made up of 13 amino acids. Trimming left V 10 bases short and J 4 bases short, with 16 bases between. Germline V gives CDR1 MGHDK, CDR2 SYGVNS. CDR3: CATASLGGYGYTF. In nucleotides, the CDR3 is TGTGCCACCGCCTCCCTAGGGGGCTATGGCTACACCTTC.

The chain carries TRBV10-2 and TRBJ2-3, with TRBD2 matching 9 bases. Germline values: CDR1 WSHSY, CDR2 SAAADI. Germline trimming cut 6 bases from V and 4 bases from J; bases unmatched to any gene: 8. CDR3 length equals 15 residues. In nucleotides, the CDR3 is TGCGCCAGCAGCTCCGGGACTAGCCTCGCAGATACGCAGTATTTT. The encoded protein is CASSSGTSLADTQYF.

This chain connects TRBV4-2 to TRBJ1-2; D may be TRBD1 (5 bases). Germline V CDR1 and CDR2: LGHNA, YNFKEQ. V lost 10 bases and J lost 5, with 26 bases in between. The CDR3 loop spans 16 amino acids. CDR3 sequence: CATFAGGTESRYGYTF. The CDR3 DNA reads TGTGCCACCTTTGCTGGGGGGACGGAGAGTAGGTATGGCTACACCTTC.

This clonotype has more than one count but fewer than ten. The chain couples TRBV24-1 to TRBJ2-1, with unresolved D. CDR3 size: 12 residues. Trimming removed 9 bases at V and 5 bases at J, with 10 bases between. Germline CDR1 KGHDR, CDR2 SFDVKD. The CDR3 DNA sequence: TGTGCCACCTTTGGAAACAACAATGAGCAGTTCTTC. It yields the protein CATFGNNNEQFF.

V gene TRBV6-5 combines with J gene TRBJ1-4, with no clear D. V lost 5 bases, J lost 3 bases, and 10 bases lay in between. From germline, CDR1 is MNHEY and CDR2 SVGAGI. This CDR3 region has 14 residues. CDR3 amino acids: CASSAWRANEKLFF. For the CDR3, the DNA is TGTGCCAGCAGTGCATGGAGGGCTAATGAAAAACTGTTTTTT.

The chain links TRBV2 to TRBJ2-5; D is uncertain. Trimming left V 11 bases short and J 7 bases short, with 11 bases between. Germline CDR1 and CDR2: SNHLY and FYNNEI. The CDR3 length is 10 residues. This chain's CDR3 is CACLSGTQYF. The CDR3 DNA reads as TGTGCCTGCCTCTCGGGGACCCAGTACTTC.

This clonotype was found a few times. The chain couples TRBV6-8 to TRBJ2-7; possibly TRBD1 for D (6 bases). V lost 6 bases to trimming and J lost 0 bases, with 12 bases between them. Looked up from germline, CDR1 is MNHGY and CDR2 is SAAAGT. CDR3 length: 14 amino acids. The CDR3 spells CASSRTVPSYEQYF. The DNA of the CDR3 is TGTGCCAGCAGCCGGACAGTACCCTCCTACGAGCAGTACTTC.

This chain links TRBV18 with TRBJ2-5, with 13 bases that match TRBD2. CDR1 is KGHSH, CDR2 LQKENI, per germline. J lost 5 bases, V lost 3 bases, and 6 bases had no gene match. The CDR3 is made up of 16 amino acids. The CDR3 bases are TGTGCCAGCTCACCGGGACTAGCGGGACCCGGGGAGACCCAGTACTTC. Residues: CASSPGLAGPGETQYF.

V and J are TRBV6-1 and TRBJ2-1, with D uncertain. The CDR3 totals 15 residues. V lost 2 bases and J 9 bases, leaving 17 bases between the germline ends. In germline, CDR1 is MNHNS, CDR2 SASEGT. The CDR3 reads CASSERPTGSTEQFF. In nucleotides, the CDR3 is TGTGCCAGCAGTGAACGCCCCACTGGTTCGACTGAGCAGTTCTTC.

The V and J genes are TRBV5-1 and TRBJ2-7; D possibly corresponds to TRBD2 (5 bases). The germline CDR1 and CDR2 sequences are SGHRS and YFSETQ. CDR3 length equals 14 residues. V lost 5 bases, J lost 7 bases, and 19 bases lay in between. CDR3 DNA: TGCGCCAGCAGTGAGGGATCATTGAACAATGAGCAGTACTTC. Protein: CASSEGSLNNEQYF.

J is TRBJ2-1 and V is TRBV29-1, with 7 nucleotides matching TRBD1. Germline values: CDR1 SQVTM, CDR2 ANQGSEA. The CDR3 runs 13 residues. After removal of 3 bases from V and 10 bases from J, the junction contained 9 bases not matched to a gene. The DNA for the CDR3 is TGCAGCGTTGATGCAGGGGACAGACAAGAGCAGTTCTTC. This sequence encodes CSVDAGDRQEQFF.

The chain employs TRBV28 and TRBJ2-7, with 10 bases that match TRBD2. Germline lookup yields CDR1 MDHEN and CDR2 SYDVKM. V trimming: 5 bases; J trimming: 1 base; junction bases outside the gene matches: 14. The CDR3 loop spans 18 amino acids. The CDR3 region is CASSPPGLALTESYEQYF. CDR3 coding DNA: TGTGCCAGCAGTCCGCCGGGACTAGCGTTGACGGAGTCCTACGAGCAGTACTTC.